One and the same sample provided the 7 T cell receptor beta chains below, sequenced in a study of beta chain features in type 1 diabetes. Regarding the study as a whole: Moderately but significantly shorter TCRB CDR3s were found in Type 1 diabetes patients in all four CD4+ subsets.

TCRB transcripts that were expressed got sequenced, as all of the isolated RNA had been reverse transcribed. The table came from immunoSEQ multiplex PCR; TCRdb's copy has only in-frame clones and leaves some out. The sample lists under 300,000 clones, 24% occurring once. Their cognate antigens are unknown. What was sequenced was naive CD4+ T cells from blood. These receptors all come from a woman aged 25 to 39 with type 1 diabetes.

The chain combines TRBV18 with TRBJ2-1; 7 nucleotides agree with TRBD1. CDR3 length equals 16 residues. The germline gives CDR1 KGHSH, CDR2 LQKENI. With 3 bases clipped from V and 8 bases from J, the junction kept 13 bases outside the gene matches. For the CDR3, the DNA is TGTGCCAGCTCACCCCTTGAGGGGGCGATATGGGATGAGCAGTTCTTC. It is translated as CASSPLEGAIWDEQFF. Full variable domain (remainder filled in from reference TRBV18 and TRBJ2-1): NAGVMQNPRHLVRRRGQEARLRCSPMKGHSHVYWYRQLPEEGLKFMVYLQKENIIDESGMPKERFSAEFPKEGPSILRIQQVVRGDSAAYFCASSPLEGAIWDEQFFGPGTRLTVL.

The gene calls are TRBV28 and TRBJ1-2; TRBD1 matches 10 bases. The V segment lost 5 bases and the J segment 7 bases; nucleotides outside the gene matches: 13. Germline-derived CDR1 and CDR2 are MDHEN and SYDVKM. This CDR3 contains 16 residues. This chain's CDR3 is CASSMTGGVLVSGYTF. In DNA form, the CDR3 reads TGTGCCAGCAGTATGACAGGGGGCGTTTTAGTCTCTGGCTACACCTTC.

The chain links TRBV6-6 to TRBJ2-2, with a tentative D call TRBD2 (6 bases). V dropped 5 bases and J dropped 6 bases, with 19 bases sitting between them. CDR1 MNHNY and CDR2 SVGAGI come from the germline V gene (reference sequence). This CDR3 region has 16 residues. The DNA of the CDR3 is TGTGCCAGCAGTCCCGGGACTTCCCCTCGTGCCGGGGAGCTGTTTTTT. It translates to CASSPGTSPRAGELFF.

The rearrangement joins TRBV5-4 to TRBJ1-2; D perhaps matches TRBD1 (6 bases). Germline loops: CDR1 SGHNT, CDR2 YYREEE (reference sequence). V was trimmed by 3 bases and J by 8 bases, leaving 11 bases between them. The length of the CDR3 is 12 residues. The CDR3 DNA reads as TGTGCCAGCAGCTCCGGACAGTCAGGCTACACCTTC. Its protein is CASSSGQSGYTF.

CDR3 DNA sequence: TGTGCCAGCAGCTTACTAGCGAGCACAGATACGCAGTATTTT. It yields the protein CASSLLASTDTQYF. This chain links TRBV11-3 with TRBJ2-3, with D possibly being TRBD2 (6 bases). The CDR3 loop spans 14 amino acids. Deletions cut 2 bases from V and 0 bases from J, with 6 bases between. CDR1 and CDR2 from the germline V gene are SGHNT and YENEEA.

The gene calls are TRBV15 and TRBJ2-5; 8 bases map to TRBD1. The CDR3 is 16 residues long. Looked up from germline, CDR1 is LNHNV and CDR2 is YYDKDF (reference sequence). V lost 3 bases, J lost 0 bases, and 6 bases stayed unmatched. The CDR3 nucleotides are TGTGCCACCAGCAGTCCCGCGGGACAGGACCAAGAGACCCAGTACTTC. It is translated as CATSSPAGQDQETQYF.

The CDR3 protein is CASSSDRGSGYTF. CDR3 nucleotide sequence: TGTGCCAGTAGTTCGGACAGGGGAAGCGGCTACACCTTC. This chain links TRBV19 with TRBJ1-2; 9 bases agree with TRBD1. V lost 5 bases to trimming and J lost 8 bases; unmatched junction nucleotides: 6. This CDR3 has 13 amino acids. The V gene's germline CDR1 is LNHDA and CDR2 SQIVND (reference sequence).